Each of the 26 T cell receptor beta chains below was sequenced from the same sample in a study of beta chain features in type 1 diabetes. As every portion of the isolated RNA was reverse transcribed, the sequencing read expressed TCRB transcripts. TCRdb keeps only in-frame clones here, not all; method: immunoSEQ multiplex PCR. Here the sample spans around 450,000 clones, over 9.5% being singletons. The sequencing input was naive CD4+ T cells from blood. These TCRs come from a woman aged 18-29 years in good health.

The genes are TRBV27 and TRBJ2-2; D gene unclear. The CDR3 runs to 15 residues. The germline V gene encodes CDR1 MNHEY and CDR2 SMNVEV (reference sequence). Trimming shortened V by 3 bases and J by 2 bases, and 10 bases separated the two germline ends. CDR3 loop: CASSFGYRNTGELFF. CDR3 nucleotide sequence: TGTGCCAGCAGTTTCGGGTACAGAAACACCGGGGAGCTGTTTTTT.

This clone was counted only a few times. This chain links TRBV28 with TRBJ2-2; 7 bases line up with TRBD2. The germline gives CDR1 MDHEN, CDR2 SYDVKM. J gave up 6 bases and V 3 bases, and 10 bases lay outside the gene matches. There are 16 residues in the CDR3. The CDR3 sequence is CASSLVRLADSGELFF. CDR3 coding DNA: TGTGCCAGCAGTTTGGTACGGCTAGCGGATTCCGGGGAGCTGTTTTTT.

This clone was recorded a few times. The V call is TRBV15, the J call TRBJ2-1; 12 bases line up with TRBD2. CDR1 and CDR2 (germline): LNHNV, YYDKDF (reference sequence). There are 16 residues in the CDR3. V gave up 4 bases and J gave up 6 bases; unmatched junction bases: 7. The CDR3 bases are TGTGCCACCAGCAAAGTACCTAGCGGGAGGGCCAATGAGCAGTTCTTC. Its protein product is CATSKVPSGRANEQFF. Full variable domain (rest looked up from reference TRBV15 and TRBJ2-1): DAMVIQNPRYQVTQFGKPVTLSCSQTLNHNVMYWYQQKSSQAPKLLFHYYDKDFNNEADTPDNFQSRRPNTSFCFLDIRSPGLGDTAMYLCATSKVPSGRANEQFFGPGTRLTVL.

The chain combines TRBV7-2 with TRBJ2-1; a possible D gene is TRBD2 (7 bases). The germline V gene has CDR1 SGHTA and CDR2 FQGNSA. V gave up 5 bases and J gave up 4 bases, with 15 bases separating them. The CDR3 consists of 15 residues. Here the CDR3 reads CASSPRGALYNEQFF. CDR3 DNA sequence: TGTGCCAGCAGCCCTCGGGGGGCCCTGTACAATGAGCAGTTCTTC.

This chain joins TRBV7-9 and TRBJ1-1, with D possibly matching TRBD1 (6 bases). This CDR3 has 16 residues. V was clipped by 2 bases and J by 3 bases, with 16 bases between them. Germline CDR1 SEHNR, CDR2 FQNEAQ (reference sequence). The CDR3 protein is CASSLKSYRDDTEAFF. For the CDR3, the DNA is TGTGCCAGCAGCTTAAAGTCGTACAGGGACGACACTGAAGCTTTCTTT.

This clone was detected only a few times. The chain carries TRBV5-1 and TRBJ2-1, with 11 nucleotides matching TRBD2. J was trimmed by 8 bases and V by 0 bases; bases with no gene match: 7. The CDR3 loop spans 16 amino acids. In germline, CDR1 is SGHRS, CDR2 YFSETQ. The chain's CDR3 is CASSLGLAGRRDEQFF. The CDR3 coding sequence is TGCGCCAGCAGCTTGGGACTAGCGGGGCGGAGGGATGAGCAGTTCTTC.

This clone has just a few counts. The chain couples TRBV29-1 to TRBJ2-5; D possibly uses TRBD1 or TRBD2 (5 bases each). The CDR3 has 13 residues. CDR1 is SQVTM and CDR2 is ANQGSEA in the germline V gene. With 3 bases removed from V and 5 bases from J, the gap between germline ends came to 13 bases. The CDR3 loop reads CSVDAGRGETQYF. The CDR3 DNA sequence: TGCAGCGTTGATGCAGGGAGAGGGGAGACCCAGTACTTC.

This clone turned up a few times. This sequence joins TRBV19 and TRBJ2-1; 7 nucleotides line up with TRBD2. Germline CDR1 reads LNHDA; CDR2 reads SQIVND (reference sequence). There are 14 residues in the CDR3. With V trimmed by 6 bases and J by 2 bases, 4 bases remained unmatched. In DNA, the CDR3 is TGTGCCAGTAGACGGCGGGAGACCTACAATGAGCAGTTCTTC. Translated: CASRRRETYNEQFF. Based on the CDR3 plus reference TRBV19 and TRBJ2-1, the full variable domain is DGGITQSPKYLFRKEGQNVTLSCEQNLNHDAMYWYRQDPGQGLRLIYYSQIVNDFQKGDIAEGYSVSREKKESFPLTVTSAQKNPTAFYLCASRRRETYNEQFFGPGTRLTVL.

The chain joins TRBV25-1 to TRBJ1-3; TRBD1 might be the D (6 bases). V was cut by 6 bases and J by 0 bases, with 12 bases left in between. CDR3 length equals 15 residues. CDR1 and CDR2 (germline): MGHDK, SYGVNS. Here the CDR3 DNA reads TGTGCCAGCAGGCGTGACAGGAGCTCTGGAAACACCATATATTTT. The encoded protein is CASRRDRSSGNTIYF.

This clone has only a few counts. The V call is TRBV29-1, the J call TRBJ1-1; D unclear. The CDR3 totals 13 residues. Looked up from germline, CDR1 is SQVTM and CDR2 is ANQGSEA. V was trimmed by 6 bases and J by 1 base, leaving 12 bases between them. Here the CDR3 reads CSVERTQNTEAFF. For the CDR3, the DNA is TGCAGCGTCGAAAGGACGCAGAACACTGAAGCTTTCTTT.

There are many counts of this clone. The J gene is TRBJ2-7, the V gene TRBV29-1; no definite D call. V was clipped by 6 bases and J by 2 bases, with 8 bases between them. In germline, CDR1 is SQVTM, CDR2 ANQGSEA. This CDR3 has 11 amino acids. DNA for the CDR3: TGCAGCGTCCCCCGGGCCTACGAGCAGTACTTC. Translating gives CSVPRAYEQYF.

The chain carries TRBV4-1 and TRBJ2-3; TRBD1 matches 7 bases. This CDR3 is 17 amino acids long. Looked up from germline, CDR1 is MGHRA and CDR2 is YSYEKL. J gave up 4 bases and V 4 bases, and 14 bases lay outside the gene matches. The CDR3 loop is CASSRAGTATRSDTQYF. DNA of the CDR3: TGCGCCAGCAGCCGCGCCGGGACAGCGACAAGGTCAGATACGCAGTATTTT.

This clone has a handful of counts. Distinct nucleotide sequences in the sample also encode this CDR3. The genes are TRBV6-5 and TRBJ2-5, with 7 bases lining up with TRBD1. This CDR3 is 14 amino acids long. The V gene end was trimmed by 6 bases and the J gene end by 2 bases; junction bases not matched to a gene: 6. Germline V gene data show CDR1 as MNHEY and CDR2 as SVGAGI. The CDR3 sequence: CASSLRTGQETQYF. For the CDR3, the DNA is TGTGCCAGCAGCCTCCGGACAGGACAAGAGACCCAGTACTTC.

This clone was seen more than once but under ten times. The chain links TRBV29-1 to TRBJ1-5, with 8 nucleotides matching TRBD1. This CDR3 comprises 13 residues. Germline V gene sequence: CDR1 SQVTM, CDR2 ANQGSEA. With V trimmed by 4 bases and J by 6 bases, 5 bases remained unmatched. This chain's CDR3 is CSVGSGGGQPQHF. The CDR3 DNA sequence: TGCAGCGTTGGGTCAGGGGGCGGTCAGCCCCAGCATTTT.

A few counts support this clone. The rearrangement links TRBV7-9 to TRBJ2-2; D uncertain. V lost 6 bases, J lost 0 bases, and 8 bases lay in between. Germline lookup yields CDR1 SEHNR and CDR2 FQNEAQ (reference sequence). The length of the CDR3 is 14 residues. The DNA of the CDR3 is TGTGCCAGCAGGCGGACCTCGAACACCGGGGAGCTGTTTTTT. The encoded protein is CASRRTSNTGELFF.

There are a few counts of this clone. The chain employs TRBV4-3 and TRBJ2-5; 7 nucleotides match TRBD1. The CDR3 is made up of 14 amino acids. Germline assignment: CDR1 LGHNA and CDR2 YSLEER. V dropped 3 bases and J dropped 4; count of bases not matched to a gene: 5. The CDR3 DNA reads as TGCGCCAGCAGCCAGACAGGGTGGGTAGAGACCCAGTACTTC. This sequence encodes CASSQTGWVETQYF.

This chain links TRBV6-5 with TRBJ2-2; D unclear. CDR1 is MNHEY, CDR2 SVGAGI, per germline. V was shortened by 8 bases and J by 6 bases, with 7 bases between the two germline ends. CDR3 length equals 11 residues. The CDR3 nucleotides are TGTGCCAGCGGTTGGGCCGGGGAGCTGTTTTTT. Translated: CASGWAGELFF.

The V gene is TRBV23-1, the J gene TRBJ2-7; TRBD1 matches at 9 bases. TRBV23-1 has ORF status, its function being uncertain. Trimming removed 3 bases from V and 5 bases from J; junction bases left unmatched: 8. The CDR3 has 15 amino acids. The CDR3 region is CASSHLRTGANEQYF. The CDR3 DNA reads TGCGCCAGCAGTCACTTGCGGACAGGGGCCAACGAGCAGTACTTC.

This chain uses TRBV7-9 with TRBJ2-7; 9 bases match TRBD1. The CDR3 totals 14 residues. After removal of 5 bases from V and 1 base from J, the junction contained 3 bases not matched to a gene. Germline V lookup: CDR1 SEHNR, CDR2 FQNEAQ (reference sequence). The CDR3 reads CASSQGQGSYEQYV. The CDR3 DNA follows: TGTGCCAGCAGCCAGGGACAGGGATCCTACGAGCAGTACGTC.

This CDR3 is CASSLLDRDFSPLHF. The CDR3 region has the DNA TGTGCCAGCAGTTTACTGGACAGGGATTTTTCACCCCTCCACTTT. The chain is built from TRBV27 and TRBJ1-6, with TRBD1 matching over 8 bases. J gave up 9 bases and V 2 bases, and 6 bases lay outside the gene matches. This CDR3 is built from 15 residues. Germline loops: CDR1 MNHEY, CDR2 SMNVEV (reference sequence).

This clone was counted at least ten times. The rearrangement joins TRBV25-1 to TRBJ2-3, with TRBD2 as a possible D gene (5 bases). V lost 2 bases and J 5 bases, leaving 8 bases between the germline ends. There are 13 residues in the CDR3. Germline loops: CDR1 MGHDK, CDR2 SYGVNS. The CDR3 DNA reads as TGTGCCAGCAGTGAACTAGCTGGAGATACGCAGTATTTT. This encodes CASSELAGDTQYF.

The V and J genes are TRBV5-4 and TRBJ2-5, with 9 bases matching TRBD2. The V segment lost 4 bases and the J segment 2 bases; nucleotides outside the gene matches: 6. Germline V gene lookup returns CDR1 SGHNT and CDR2 YYREEE (reference sequence). The CDR3 spans 15 residues. In DNA, the CDR3 is TGTGCCAGCAGCAATCCGGGACTAGCACAAGAGACCCAGTACTTC. Its translation: CASSNPGLAQETQYF.

This clone was observed a few times. The chain employs TRBV29-1 and TRBJ2-7, with a tentative D call TRBD1 (5 bases). In germline, CDR1 is SQVTM, CDR2 ANQGSEA. The CDR3 spans 12 residues. V was cut by 6 bases and J by 1 base, with 10 bases left in between. The CDR3 DNA is TGCAGCGTAAGCAGGGCTTCCTACGAGCAGTACTTC. Protein: CSVSRASYEQYF.

This clone has a handful of counts. This chain's CDR3 is CSARSGYEQFF. Written as DNA, the CDR3 is TGCAGTGCTAGGTCGGGCTATGAGCAGTTCTTC. V gene TRBV20-1 combines with J gene TRBJ2-1; D uncertain. Germline values: CDR1 DFQATT, CDR2 SNEGSKA (reference sequence). The length of the CDR3 is 11 residues. V was shortened by 3 bases and J by 8 bases, with 8 bases between the two germline ends.

The V call is TRBV5-4, the J call TRBJ2-3; the D gene is possibly TRBD1 (6 bases). CDR1 SGHNT and CDR2 YYREEE come from the germline V gene (reference sequence). The CDR3 is 15 amino acids. V was pared by 3 bases and J by 4 bases, with 15 bases between. In DNA form, the CDR3 reads TGTGCCAGCAGCTCATGGAGGACAGCCGCAGATACGCAGTATTTT. This encodes CASSSWRTAADTQYF.

The genes are TRBV30 and TRBJ2-2; D assignment may be TRBD1 or TRBD2 (5 bases each). This CDR3 has 19 residues. The V gene's germline CDR1 is GTSNPN and CDR2 SVGIG (reference sequence). The ends were cut back, 4 bases at V and 7 bases at J, with 31 bases in the middle. The chain's CDR3 is CAWTGRTVVTGRSGGELFF. The CDR3 region has the DNA TGTGCCTGGACCGGCAGAACTGTAGTCACGGGACGTTCAGGCGGGGAGCTGTTTTTT.